One sample yielded the 16 T cell receptor beta chains listed below, sequenced in a study of T cells in Graves' hyperthyroidism and ophthalmopathy. The source material, RNA transcripts, was used to amplify TCR beta CDR3 regions. Primed by the HTBI set, a first-round RT-PCR was run on the TCR CDR3. TCRdb reprocessed the multiplex PCR reads with MiXCR, giving one entry per CDR3 protein. Of 96,000 or so distinct CDR3 sequences in the sample, over 50% were seen once. Specimen: blood. Receptors originate from a middle-aged woman with Graves' hyperthyroidism.

This clonotype occurred a few times. The chain couples TRBV28 to TRBJ1-2; a possible D gene is TRBD1 (6 bases). Germline loops: CDR1 MDHEN, CDR2 SYDVKM. With 2 bases removed from V and 2 bases from J, the gap between germline ends came to 12 bases. This CDR3 contains 15 residues. Here the CDR3 reads CASSLTGAGNYGYTF. CDR3 sequence (DNA): TGTGCCAGCAGTTTAACGGGGGCGGGAAACTATGGCTACACCTTC.

On this clonotype itself: A much larger clone differs from this one at a single base, so this may be a read error. The CDR3 end shows no conserved phenylalanine or tryptophan, and so a read error is likely. The rearrangement uses TRBV6-6 and TRBJ1-1; D not resolved. This CDR3 is built from 10 residues. The germline V gene encodes CDR1 MNHNY and CDR2 SVGAGI (reference sequence). Trimming pared 8 bases from V and 3 bases from J, leaving 4 bases between. In DNA, the CDR3 is TGTGCCAGCCGGGACACTGAAGCTTTCTCT. As protein: CASRDTEAFS.

This clonotype was found a few times. The rearrangement joins TRBV9 to TRBJ1-6; TRBD1 aligns across 7 bases. V was clipped by 7 bases and J by 8 bases; unmatched bases: 15. The CDR3 covers 16 residues. CDR1 is SGDLS, CDR2 YYNGEE, per germline. The CDR3 coding sequence is TGTGCCAGCTCACCACGTCTCCCCGGGACAGATTCACCCCTCCACTTT. As protein: CASSPRLPGTDSPLHF.

The chain joins TRBV7-6 to TRBJ2-2; unclear D gene. Trimming cost V 7 bases and J 8 bases, with 5 bases left between them. The CDR3 runs 10 residues. The germline V gene encodes CDR1 SGHVS and CDR2 FNYEAQ. The CDR3 coding sequence is TGTGCCAGCACCCCTGGGGAGCTGTTTTTT. Its translation: CASTPGELFF.

This clonotype was observed many times. The rearrangement uses TRBV20-1 and TRBJ2-5, with TRBD1 matching over 7 bases. Germline V gives CDR1 DFQATT, CDR2 SNEGSKA (reference sequence). With V trimmed by 7 bases and J by 9 bases, 14 bases remained unmatched. CDR3 length: 13 amino acids. The CDR3 spells CSVAQGPNQPQYF. The CDR3 DNA is TGCAGTGTCGCACAGGGGCCCAATCAGCCCCAGTACTTC.

The rearrangement links TRBV20-1 to TRBJ2-2; 16 bases line up with TRBD2. The J segment lost 2 bases and the V segment lost 6 bases, leaving 6 bases of the junction unmatched. Germline V lookup: CDR1 DFQATT, CDR2 SNEGSKA (reference sequence). The CDR3 runs to 17 residues. The CDR3 region has the DNA TGCAGTGCAACGGGACTAGCGGGAGGGACCAACACCGGGGAGCTGTTTTTT. Its protein product is CSATGLAGGTNTGELFF.

This clonotype turned up a few times. The rearrangement links TRBV2 to TRBJ2-3; the D gene is possibly TRBD2 (6 bases). The CDR3 length is 16 residues. Trimming pared 7 bases from V and 2 bases from J, leaving 19 bases between. CDR1 and CDR2 from the germline V gene are SNHLY and FYNNEI. CDR3 amino acids: CASTLRSRGATDTQYF. CDR3 DNA: TGTGCCAGCACCCTAAGGAGCCGCGGGGCCACAGATACGCAGTATTTT.

V and J are TRBV20-1 and TRBJ2-5, with D possibly TRBD1 on 6 matching bases. Germline V CDR1 and CDR2: DFQATT, SNEGSKA (reference sequence). The V gene lost 5 bases and the J gene lost 5 bases, with 12 bases spanning the gap. The CDR3 runs to 12 residues. CDR3 region: CSAATGLETQYF. As DNA, the CDR3 is TGCAGTGCTGCGACAGGTCTGGAGACCCAGTACTTC.

The gene calls are TRBV7-9 and TRBJ2-7; D perhaps matches TRBD1 (6 bases). Germline V gene sequence: CDR1 SEHNR, CDR2 FQNEAQ (reference sequence). Trimming removed 3 bases at V and 7 bases at J, with 19 bases between. The CDR3 totals 15 residues. The CDR3 DNA reads TGTGCCAGCAGCTTTGCAGGGGCAGGCCAGGGGGAGCAGTACTTC. Amino acids: CASSFAGAGQGEQYF. Complete variable domain (other parts from reference TRBV7-9 and TRBJ2-7): DTGVSQNPRHKITKRGQNVTFRCDPISEHNRLYWYRQTLGQGPEFLTYFQNEAQLEKSRLLSDRFSAERPKGSFSTLEIQRTEQGDSAMYLCASSFAGAGQGEQYFGPGTRLTVT.

CDR3 protein: CASNFVEAGANVLTF. The CDR3 region has the DNA TGTGCCAGCAATTTCGTGGAGGCCGGGGCCAACGTCCTGACTTTC. The V gene is TRBV12-3 or TRBV12-4, the J gene TRBJ2-6; tentative D call: TRBD2 (5 bases). The CDR3 contains 15 residues. V was clipped by 7 bases and J by 4 bases, with 14 bases between them.

Comments on this clonotype: One junction end does not reproduce the germline sequence, and a read error may be involved. The rearrangement joins TRBV10-3 to TRBJ2-5; TRBD2 matches 12 bases. The CDR3 has 17 residues. CDR1 is ENHRY and CDR2 is SYGVKD in the germline V gene. CDR3 bases: TGTGCCATCGGTGAGTCGGTTGCACTAGCGGGGGGAGAGACCCAGTACTTC. Residues: CAIGESVALAGGETQYF.

The CDR3 sequence: CASRTRAGDTDTQYF. The CDR3 region has the DNA TGCGCCAGCAGAACGAGGGCAGGGGACACAGATACGCAGTATTTT. The J gene is TRBJ2-3, the V gene TRBV5-1, with D perhaps TRBD1 (6 bases). V lost 5 bases and J 2 bases, leaving 15 bases between the germline ends. The CDR3 runs to 15 residues. Per germline, CDR1 SGHRS and CDR2 YFSETQ.

This clonotype was seen a single time. A read error may explain this, as a much larger clone is one base away. It is likely a read error, because the conserved phenylalanine at the end of the CDR3 is missing. The chain links TRBV29-1 to TRBJ2-3; 8 positions agree with TRBD2. This CDR3 has 13 residues. Germline assignment: CDR1 SQVTM and CDR2 ANQGSEA. V shed 1 base and J 6 bases; nucleotides not matched to a gene: 3. The CDR3 nucleotides read TGCAGCGTTGAAGGAGCGGGAGCTGATACGCAGTATCTT. This codes for CSVEGAGADTQYL.

This rearrangement joins TRBV7-2 to TRBJ1-1; perhaps TRBD1 as D (6 bases). Trimming removed 5 bases at V and 4 bases at J, with 11 bases between. The CDR3 length is 13 residues. Germline CDR1 is SGHTA and CDR2 is FQGNSA. DNA of the CDR3: TGTGCCAGCAGCCAAGGGGGGAGCACTGAAGCTTTCTTT. This sequence encodes CASSQGGSTEAFF.

This chain connects TRBV29-1 to TRBJ1-1; TRBD1 aligns across 11 bases. The J segment lost 1 base and the V segment lost 8 bases, leaving 9 bases of the junction unmatched. The germline CDR1 and CDR2 sequences are SQVTM and ANQGSEA. The CDR3 is 15 amino acids. DNA of the CDR3: TGCAGCCCAGGACAGGGGGCAATTGAGAACACTGAAGCTTTCTTT. Translation: CSPGQGAIENTEAFF.

The V call is TRBV10-2, the J call TRBJ2-7; 8 nucleotides align to TRBD2. Germline assignment: CDR1 WSHSY and CDR2 SAAADI. This CDR3 contains 17 residues. J lost 2 bases, V lost 0 bases, and 9 bases had no gene match. The chain's CDR3 is CASSESRAGAGPYEQYF. As DNA, the CDR3 is TGCGCCAGCAGTGAGTCGAGAGCGGGAGCTGGGCCCTACGAGCAGTACTTC.